These 29 T cell receptor beta chains were all obtained from the same sample, sequenced in a study of T cell clones after liver transplantation. Method: immunoSEQ multiplex PCR; TCRdb's copy keeps in-frame clones and lacks some. Found here are some 61,000 clones, 60% to 75% of them singletons; the top ten hold about a tenth. Sequenced here: CD4+ T cells from blood, sampled at the 22-month timepoint. The source of these receptors is a human patient who received a liver transplant. Some of the T cells might come from the graft donor.

The genes are TRBV7-3 and TRBJ2-2; 8 bases align to TRBD1. The ends lost 8 bases at V and 3 bases at J; junction bases unmatched: 5. The CDR3 has 14 residues. The V gene's germline CDR1 is SGHTA and CDR2 FQGTGA. The CDR3 is CASSGGADTGELFF. The CDR3 DNA is TGTGCCAGCTCAGGGGGCGCGGACACCGGGGAGCTGTTTTTT.

This chain links TRBV2 with TRBJ1-2; D uncertain. Trimming removed 8 bases at V and 4 bases at J, with 11 bases between. The CDR3 length is 12 residues. Germline CDR1 SNHLY, CDR2 FYNNEI. The DNA of the CDR3 is TGTGCCAGCGCAGGTCTGTCCTATGGCTACACCTTC. This translates into CASAGLSYGYTF.

The chain combines TRBV28 with TRBJ1-3; D call uncertain. Germline loops: CDR1 MDHEN, CDR2 SYDVKM. The V and J ends lost 2 bases and 6 bases respectively, with 14 bases between them. There are 15 residues in the CDR3. CDR3 DNA: TGTGCCAGCAGTTTAGCCCGGACTGCTTTAAACACCATATATTTT. Encoded protein: CASSLARTALNTIYF.

The chain joins TRBV11-2 to TRBJ2-4; possibly TRBD1 for D (6 bases). The CDR3 is 15 amino acids. V dropped 1 base and J dropped 8 bases, with 15 bases sitting between them. The V gene's germline CDR1 is SGHAT and CDR2 FQNNGV. Written as DNA, the CDR3 is TGTGCCAGCAGCTTAGGCCTAGGGGGTACTGACATTCAGTACTTC. It specifies CASSLGLGGTDIQYF.

This clone turned up a few times. The J gene is TRBJ2-1, the V gene TRBV11-2, with D possibly being TRBD1 (6 bases). Per germline, CDR1 SGHAT and CDR2 FQNNGV. With 3 bases removed from V and 4 bases from J, the gap between germline ends came to 7 bases. This CDR3 spans 13 amino acids. CDR3 region: CASSFTGYNEQFF. CDR3 DNA: TGTGCCAGCAGCTTCACAGGGTACAATGAGCAGTTCTTC. Full variable domain (remainder filled in from reference TRBV11-2 and TRBJ2-1): EAGVAQSPRYKIIEKRQSVAFWCNPISGHATLYWYQQILGQGPKLLIQFQNNGVVDDSQLPKDRFSAERLKGVDSTLKIQPAKLEDSAVYLCASSFTGYNEQFFGPGTRLTVL.

CDR3 bases: TGTGCCAGCAGCCCCTTCCAGGGTTACGATGAGCAGTTCTTC. Translation gives CASSPFQGYDEQFF. This chain connects TRBV7-3 to TRBJ2-1; maybe TRBD1 (5 bases). Germline CDR1 reads SGHTA; CDR2 reads FQGTGA. V lost 5 bases and J lost 8, with 16 bases in between. There are 14 residues in the CDR3.

The table lists this clone with a count of one. The CDR3 sequence is CATQRVAKETQYF. The CDR3 DNA follows: TGCGCCACCCAGAGGGTAGCGAAAGAGACCCAGTACTTC. V usage is TRBV10-2 and J usage is TRBJ2-5; possibly TRBD2 for D (5 bases). CDR3 length equals 13 residues. Trimming shortened V by 10 bases and J by 3 bases, and 15 bases separated the two germline ends. Germline loops: CDR1 WSHSY, CDR2 SAAADI.

The rearrangement joins TRBV29-1 to TRBJ1-1; the D gene is possibly TRBD1 (5 bases). The ends were cut back, 7 bases at V and 0 bases at J, with 9 bases in the middle. Germline CDR1 and CDR2: SQVTM and ANQGSEA. This CDR3 has 12 amino acids. DNA of the CDR3: TGCAGCGCGCGACAGATGAACACTGAAGCTTTCTTT. This gives the protein CSARQMNTEAFF.

This clone was observed a handful of times. CDR3 residues: CASRSGTGNSPLHF. DNA of the CDR3: TGTGCCAGCAGAAGCGGGACAGGGAATTCACCCCTCCACTTT. The chain combines TRBV2 with TRBJ1-6; the match to TRBD1 covers 9 bases. J lost 7 bases, V lost 6 bases, and 4 bases had no gene match. This CDR3 has 14 amino acids. CDR1 SNHLY and CDR2 FYNNEI come from the germline V gene.

This clone came up a few times. The V gene is TRBV7-2, the J gene TRBJ2-7, with 9 bases that match TRBD1. The ends lost 6 bases at V and 4 bases at J; junction bases unmatched: 7. The CDR3 is made up of 14 amino acids. The V gene's germline CDR1 is SGHTA and CDR2 FQGNSA. This CDR3 reads CASRSGTGTYEQYF. The CDR3 nucleotides read TGTGCCAGCAGATCCGGGACAGGGACATACGAGCAGTACTTC. Filled out from reference TRBV7-2 and TRBJ2-7, the complete variable domain reads GAGVSQSPSNKVTEKGKDVELRCDPISGHTALYWYRQSLGQGLEFLIYFQGNSAPDKSGLPSDRFSAERTGGSVSTLTIQRTQQEDSAVYLCASRSGTGTYEQYFGPGTRLTVT.

This chain joins TRBV4-1 and TRBJ2-4; D is unclear. The V gene's germline CDR1 is MGHRA and CDR2 YSYEKL. The CDR3 sequence is 13 residues long. Trimming shortened V by 1 base and J by 7 bases, and 8 bases separated the two germline ends. The CDR3 nucleotides read TGCGCCAGCAGCCAAGTAATGGCCAACATTCAGTACTTC. It translates to CASSQVMANIQYF.

V is TRBV27 and J is TRBJ1-1, with D tentatively TRBD1 (6 bases). This CDR3 has 14 amino acids. V was cut by 5 bases and J by 1 base, with 11 bases left in between. Germline loops: CDR1 MNHEY, CDR2 SMNVEV (reference sequence). The chain's CDR3 is CASSIRGQNTEAFF. The CDR3 DNA reads as TGTGCCAGCAGTATTCGGGGACAGAACACTGAAGCTTTCTTT.

This chain links TRBV5-6 with TRBJ2-5; tentative D call: TRBD1 (5 bases). This CDR3 is built from 13 residues. Germline CDR1 is SGHDT and CDR2 is YYEEEE. Trimming took 6 bases from V and 2 from J, leaving 11 bases between them. The DNA of the CDR3 is TGTGCCAGCAAAAAACAGGTACAAGAGACCCAGTACTTC. It translates to CASKKQVQETQYF. Using reference TRBV5-6 and TRBJ2-5 for the parts outside the CDR3, the full variable domain is DAGVTQSPTHLIKTRGQQVTLRCSPKSGHDTVSWYQQALGQGPQFIFQYYEEEERQRGNFPDRFSGHQFPNYSSELNVNALLLGDSALYLCASKKQVQETQYFGPGTRLLVL.

This chain uses TRBV6-1 with TRBJ1-1; D perhaps matches TRBD1 (6 bases). The CDR3 loop spans 14 amino acids. V lost 5 bases to trimming and J lost 7 bases, with 17 bases between them. CDR1 is MNHNS, CDR2 SASEGT, per germline. CDR3 nucleotide sequence: TGTGCCAGCAGTTCCCAATGGGACAAAGGTGAAGCTTTCTTT. Translating it yields CASSSQWDKGEAFF.

This clone was detected a few times. The V call is TRBV5-6, the J call TRBJ2-1; no reliable D call. Trimming took 7 bases from V and 5 from J, leaving 16 bases between them. The CDR3 contains 14 residues. Germline CDR1 and CDR2: SGHDT and YYEEEE. CDR3 loop: CASFRSGLHNEQFF. In DNA form, the CDR3 reads TGTGCCAGCTTCCGATCCGGGCTCCACAATGAGCAGTTCTTC. Variable domain in full (rest from reference TRBV5-6 and TRBJ2-1): DAGVTQSPTHLIKTRGQQVTLRCSPKSGHDTVSWYQQALGQGPQFIFQYYEEEERQRGNFPDRFSGHQFPNYSSELNVNALLLGDSALYLCASFRSGLHNEQFFGPGTRLTVL.

The rearrangement links TRBV6-1 to TRBJ1-5; D possibly corresponds to TRBD1 (5 bases). Germline-derived CDR1 and CDR2 are MNHNS and SASEGT. The V and J ends lost 6 bases and 0 bases respectively, with 12 bases between them. CDR3 length: 15 residues. CDR3 DNA sequence: TGTGCCAGCAGAGGGACGGACTATAGCAATCAGCCCCAGCATTTT. It is translated as CASRGTDYSNQPQHF.

The chain uses TRBV19 and TRBJ2-1; 9 nucleotides agree with TRBD2. Unmatched junction bases numbered 3, after V lost 4 bases and J lost 5 bases. The CDR3 extends over 14 amino acids. Looked up from germline, CDR1 is LNHDA and CDR2 is SQIVND (reference sequence). CDR3 region: CASSRAGGDNEQFF. The CDR3 DNA follows: TGTGCCAGTAGTAGGGCGGGGGGGGACAATGAGCAGTTCTTC.

This clone was counted a single time. The chain links TRBV5-8 to TRBJ2-3; 10 positions match TRBD1. The CDR3 spans 14 residues. Looked up from germline, CDR1 is SGHTS and CDR2 is YDEGEE. J was trimmed by 4 bases and V by 5 bases; bases with no gene match: 4. DNA of the CDR3: TGTGCCAGCAGGTGGGACAGGGGTCCAGATACGCAGTATTTT. It yields the protein CASRWDRGPDTQYF.

CDR3 nucleotide sequence: TGTGCCAGCAGCCAAGCGAAACAGGGGCGAGCTAACTATGGCTACACCTTC. Translating gives CASSQAKQGRANYGYTF. V gene TRBV4-2 combines with J gene TRBJ1-2, with 7 bases aligning to TRBD1. Germline assignment: CDR1 LGHNA and CDR2 YNFKEQ. Trimming at V came to 1 base and at J to 0 bases, leaving 8 bases not matched to a gene. The CDR3 spans 17 residues.

On this clone itself: The same CDR3 can be traced to other DNA sequences in this sample. The chain uses TRBV19 and TRBJ1-6, with 9 bases aligning to TRBD1. The CDR3 totals 13 residues. Unmatched junction bases numbered 1, after V lost 5 bases and J lost 8 bases. Germline lookup yields CDR1 LNHDA and CDR2 SQIVND (reference sequence). The CDR3 nucleotides are TGTGCCAGTAGTCGGGACAGGGATTCACCCCTCCACTTT. Translation: CASSRDRDSPLHF.

This clone was seen a few times. The rearrangement uses TRBV13 and TRBJ1-4, with 7 bases aligning to TRBD1. In germline, CDR1 is PRHDT, CDR2 FYEKMQ (reference sequence). There are 15 residues in the CDR3. V shed 2 bases and J 7 bases; nucleotides not matched to a gene: 7. CDR3 protein: CASSLSHRGSEKLFF. The CDR3 DNA sequence: TGTGCCAGCAGCTTATCCCACAGGGGTTCTGAAAAACTGTTTTTT.

In this sample, this clone turned up once. The V call is TRBV2, the J call TRBJ2-7, with 10 bases lining up with TRBD1. The germline V gene has CDR1 SNHLY and CDR2 FYNNEI. The trim removed 5 bases at V and 4 bases at J, leaving 5 bases unmatched. The CDR3 is made up of 14 amino acids. DNA of the CDR3: TGTGCCAGCAGTAGGGACAGGGGACGGTACGAGCAGTACTTC. Amino acid sequence: CASSRDRGRYEQYF.

The rearrangement uses TRBV6-1 and TRBJ1-6, with 11 bases identical to TRBD1. V was pared by 4 bases and J by 8 bases, with 4 bases of the junction left unmatched. CDR1 and CDR2 (germline): MNHNS, SASEGT. The CDR3 spans 15 residues. The CDR3: CASSGGQGGDSPLHF. The CDR3 DNA follows: TGTGCCAGCAGTGGGGGACAGGGGGGCGATTCACCCCTCCACTTT.

J is TRBJ2-5 and V is TRBV10-3; D uncertain. There are 16 residues in the CDR3. Germline V lookup: CDR1 ENHRY, CDR2 SYGVKD. Deletions cut 10 bases from V and 1 base from J, with 22 bases between. CDR3 sequence: CATKDPEEGPQETQYF. CDR3 coding DNA: TGTGCCACCAAGGATCCCGAGGAAGGGCCCCAAGAGACCCAGTACTTC.

Within the sample, this clone is medium-sized. The V gene is TRBV10-2, the J gene TRBJ2-6; a weak D match, TRBD1 (7 bases). From germline, CDR1 is WSHSY and CDR2 SAAADI. The CDR3 loop spans 17 amino acids. V shed 4 bases and J shed 2 bases, with 15 bases lying between them. The CDR3 DNA is TGCGCCAGCAGTGCCGGCAGGGGGGCAACTGGGGCCAACGTCCTGACTTTC. As protein: CASSAGRGATGANVLTF.

The V gene is TRBV6-6, the J gene TRBJ1-3; TRBD1 matches 8 bases. Germline V lookup: CDR1 MNHNY, CDR2 SVGAGI (reference sequence). V dropped 0 bases and J dropped 4; count of bases not matched to a gene: 2. This CDR3 is 15 amino acids long. Here the CDR3 reads CASSYSTGAGNTIYF. The CDR3 region has the DNA TGTGCCAGCAGTTACTCGACAGGGGCAGGAAACACCATATATTTT.

The V gene is TRBV7-2, the J gene TRBJ2-7; possibly TRBD2 for D (5 bases). This CDR3 is 13 amino acids long. Germline-derived CDR1 and CDR2 are SGHTA and FQGNSA. V was pared by 2 bases and J by 2 bases, with 7 bases between. The CDR3, as DNA: TGTGCCAGCAGCTTACCGGGAACCTACGAGCAGTACTTC. Translating gives CASSLPGTYEQYF.

This clone was picked up many times. One end of the junction fails to match germline, which may point to a read error. The chain has TRBV5-8 and TRBJ2-7; tentative D call: TRBD2 (5 bases). From germline, CDR1 is SGHTS and CDR2 YDEGEE. This CDR3 is built from 11 residues. CDR3 region: CASSVLGAPIF. In nucleotides, the CDR3 is TGTGCCAGCAGCGTCTTGGGAGCCCCCATCTTC.

The chain recombines TRBV27 with TRBJ1-1; maybe TRBD1 (5 bases). Trimming cost V 2 bases and J 4 bases, with 11 bases left between them. The CDR3 covers 14 residues. Germline V gene data show CDR1 as MNHEY and CDR2 as SMNVEV (reference sequence). The CDR3: CASSLLPGFTEAFF. The CDR3 bases are TGTGCCAGCAGTTTACTCCCAGGGTTCACTGAAGCTTTCTTT.